This TCR beta chain comes out of a study of CD8 T cells in ankylosing spondylitis. As for this clonotype: Its antigen is not identified.

TCRdb passed the 5' RACE reads through MiXCR, listing each CDR3 protein once. Among about 360,000 distinct CDR3 sequences listed, about 15% were seen once. Germline loops: CDR1 SGHAT, CDR2 FQNNGV. Trimming left V 2 bases short and J 1 base short, with 12 bases between. The CDR3 has 15 residues. Findings of the study overall: As for the disease-linked clones, they showed a CD8+ phenotype and occurred at relatively low frequencies in peripheral blood. Earlier authors reported some of these motif variants in reactive arthritis synovial fluid and blood.

The specimen was blood, either unsorted or a sorted T cell fraction (not recorded which). This sequence originates from a male donor with ankylosing spondylitis or in good health (not recorded which). V gene TRBV11-2 combines with J gene TRBJ2-7, with no clear D. In nucleotides, the CDR3 is TGTGCCAGCAGCTTAATCTTGACTTCTTCCTACGAGCAGTACTTC. Its protein is CASSLILTSSYEQYF. The full variable domain, completed using reference TRBV11-2 and TRBJ2-7, is EAGVAQSPRYKIIEKRQSVAFWCNPISGHATLYWYQQILGQGPKLLIQFQNNGVVDDSQLPKDRFSAERLKGVDSTLKIQPAKLEDSAVYLCASSLILTSSYEQYFGPGTRLTVT.